This T cell receptor (beta chain) appears in the sequencing data of a study of shared clonotypes between healthy human individuals. Repertoires were generated with immunoSEQ multiplex PCR, while TCRdb's copy carries only in-frame clones and drops some. The data show over 1.4 million clones, with around 95% seen just once and about 1.2% held by the top ten. Partitioning of CD4+ cells yielded a CD45RA+ naive subset and a CD45RA-negative memory subset. Study results and limitations: Genetic and exposure-history diversity was limited by the few donors.

CDR1 is MNHNS, CDR2 SASEGT, per germline. The CDR3 is 13 residues long. The V gene lost 0 bases and the J gene lost 9 bases, with 11 bases spanning the gap. Concerning this clone itself: Its specificity is unknown.

The sample was naive CD4+ T cells sorted from blood. Subset described: CD45RA+ positively selected. The clonotype originates from a man aged 25-45 years in good health. The chain is built from TRBV6-1 and TRBJ1-2; no reliable D call. The CDR3 sequence: CASSEARLKRYTF. The CDR3 DNA reads as TGTGCCAGCAGTGAAGCGAGGCTTAAACGCTACACCTTC.